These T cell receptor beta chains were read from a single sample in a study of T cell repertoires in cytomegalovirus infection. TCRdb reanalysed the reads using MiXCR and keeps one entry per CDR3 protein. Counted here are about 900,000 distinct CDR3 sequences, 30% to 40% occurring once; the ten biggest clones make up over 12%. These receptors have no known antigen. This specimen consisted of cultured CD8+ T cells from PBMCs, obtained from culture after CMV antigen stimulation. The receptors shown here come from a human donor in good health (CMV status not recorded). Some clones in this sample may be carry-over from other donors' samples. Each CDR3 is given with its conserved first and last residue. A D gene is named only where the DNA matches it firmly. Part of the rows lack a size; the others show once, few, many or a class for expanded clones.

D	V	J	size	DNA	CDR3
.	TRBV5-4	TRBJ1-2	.	TGTGCCAGCAGACCCGACAGCTGGCCCTATGGCTACACCTTC	CASRPDSWPYGYTF
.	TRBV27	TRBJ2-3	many	TGTGCCAGCAGTTTAAAGGGTACCCCTCACTTCACAGATACGCAGTATTTT	CASSLKGTPHFTDTQYF
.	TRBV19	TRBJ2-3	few	TGTGCCGGCCGTACAGATACGCAGTATTTT	CAGRTDTQYF
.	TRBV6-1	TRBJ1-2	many	TGTGCCAGCACCTTCGGCCAGGGCGATGGCTACACCTTC	CASTFGQGDGYTF
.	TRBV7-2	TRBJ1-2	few	TGTGCCAGCAGCCCACGGGGTTTATTACAAGTCCATGGCTACACCTTC	CASSPRGLLQVHGYTF
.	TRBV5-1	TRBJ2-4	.	TGCGCCAGCAGCTTGGACCAGACTCTAGCCAAAAACATTCAGTACTTC	CASSLDQTLAKNIQYF
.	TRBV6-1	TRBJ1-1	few	TGTGCCAGCAGTTCGGACTGGGTTAACACTGAAGCTTTCTTT	CASSSDWVNTEAFF
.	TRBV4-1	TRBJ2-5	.	TGCGCCAGCAGCCAGGACAGTCCTTCCCAAGAGACCCAGTACTTC	CASSQDSPSQETQYF
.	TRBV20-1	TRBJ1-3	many	TGCAGTGCTAGAGTGGAGGGAACCTCTGGAAACACCATATATTTT	CSARVEGTSGNTIYF
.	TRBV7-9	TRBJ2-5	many	TGTGCCAGCAGCTACCACCCCACAGAATACCAAGAGACCCAGTACTTC	CASSYHPTEYQETQYF
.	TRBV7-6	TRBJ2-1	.	TGTGCCAGCAGCCCGAACGGGGTCTTC	CASSPNGVF
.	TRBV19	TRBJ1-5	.	TGTGCCAGTAGTCCCAGGACAGTAGATAGCAATCAGCCCCGGCATTTT	CASSPRTVDSNQPRHF
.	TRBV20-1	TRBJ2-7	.	TGCAGTGCTAGAGTGGCAGGGGGAGGCGCGGAGCAGTACTTC	CSARVAGGGAEQYF
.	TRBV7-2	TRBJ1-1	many	TGTGCCAGCAGCCCGCGGGGGCAGTACACTGAAGCTTTCTTT	CASSPRGQYTEAFF
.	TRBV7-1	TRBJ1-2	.	TGTGCCGGCAGCTGGGAGGGGCGCGAGTATGGCTACACCTTC	CAGSWEGREYGYTF
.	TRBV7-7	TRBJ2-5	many	TGTGCTAGCAGCCCACTAGTCCTACCTAGGCAAGAGACCCAGTACTTC	CASSPLVLPRQETQYF
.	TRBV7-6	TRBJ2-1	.	TGTGCCAGCAGCCCCCAGCTGGTCCGTGAGCAGTTCTTC	CASSPQLVREQFF
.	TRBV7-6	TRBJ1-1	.	TGTGCCAGCAGCTCTCCGACAGCCCTTGGGGCTTTCTTT	CASSSPTALGAFF
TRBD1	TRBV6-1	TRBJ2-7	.	TGTGCCAGCAGTGTCAACAGGGGGCTGGGGGAGCAGTACTTC	CASSVNRGLGEQYF
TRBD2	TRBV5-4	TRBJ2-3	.	TGTGCCAGCAGCTTGGGGGTCGGGAGAGCGACAGCGGGAAATACGCAGTATTTT	CASSLGVGRATAGNTQYF
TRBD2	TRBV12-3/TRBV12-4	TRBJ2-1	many	TGTGCCAGCAGTCCGGGGGGGAACAATGAGCAGTTCTTC	CASSPGGNNEQFF
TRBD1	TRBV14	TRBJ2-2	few	TGTGCCAGCAGCCTCTACGGACAGGGGGCGACCGGGGAGCTGTTTTTT	CASSLYGQGATGELFF